This is a list of T cell receptor beta chains from one sample in a study of T cells in localized non-small cell lung cancer. Clones were sequenced by immunoSEQ multiplex PCR, and TCRdb holds only the in-frame ones, with some missing. The sample yields approximately 83,000 clones, 70% to 90% seen once. This specimen consisted of peripheral blood, obtained before any cancer treatment. All receptors come from a woman between 35 and 70 years old with stage I squamous cell lung carcinoma. CDR3s include the opening cysteine and the closing phenylalanine or tryptophan. D genes are given only for firm matches. The size of a clone is reported for some rows only, either as once, few or many, or as a class for expanded clones.

clone size: once; V gene: TRBV11-3; J gene: TRBJ2-7; D gene: -; CDR3 protein: CASSLAPGYEQYF; CDR3 DNA: TGTGCCAGCAGCCTTGCCCCAGGGTACGAGCAGTACTTC
clone size: -; V gene: TRBV2; J gene: TRBJ2-5; D gene: -; CDR3 protein: CASKVGSETQYF; CDR3 DNA: TGTGCCAGCAAGGTGGGAAGCGAGACCCAGTACTTC
clone size: -; V gene: TRBV5-6; J gene: TRBJ2-2; D gene: TRBD2; CDR3 protein: CASSLAPSGSGELFF; CDR3 DNA: TGTGCCAGCAGCTTGGCCCCTAGCGGGTCCGGGGAGCTGTTTTTT
clone size: -; V gene: TRBV9; J gene: TRBJ2-3; D gene: TRBD2; CDR3 protein: CASSGWGGGTDTQYF; CDR3 DNA: TGTGCCAGCAGCGGTTGGGGGGGTGGTACAGATACGCAGTATTTT
clone size: -; V gene: TRBV30; J gene: TRBJ1-6; D gene: -; CDR3 protein: CAWKSPAGINSPLHF; CDR3 DNA: TGTGCCTGGAAGAGTCCCGCAGGGATTAATTCACCCCTCCACTTT
clone size: -; V gene: TRBV5-1; J gene: TRBJ2-1; D gene: -; CDR3 protein: CASSLGVYEQFF; CDR3 DNA: TGCGCCAGCAGCTTGGGGGTTTATGAGCAGTTCTTC
clone size: -; V gene: TRBV10-3; J gene: TRBJ2-7; D gene: -; CDR3 protein: CAISDPRAYEQYF; CDR3 DNA: TGTGCCATCAGTGACCCTCGAGCCTACGAGCAGTACTTC
clone size: -; V gene: TRBV10-3; J gene: TRBJ1-5; D gene: -; CDR3 protein: CAISGGGASNQPQHF; CDR3 DNA: TGTGCCATCAGTGGTGGGGGGGCCAGCAATCAGCCCCAGCATTTT
clone size: -; V gene: TRBV30; J gene: TRBJ2-2; D gene: TRBD2; CDR3 protein: CAWSPQLAGNTGELFF; CDR3 DNA: TGTGCCTGGAGTCCCCAGCTAGCGGGGAACACCGGGGAGCTGTTTTTT
clone size: -; V gene: TRBV2; J gene: TRBJ2-1; D gene: -; CDR3 protein: CASAAINEQFF; CDR3 DNA: TGTGCCAGCGCAGCGATTAATGAGCAGTTCTTC
clone size: -; V gene: TRBV6-1; J gene: TRBJ2-7; D gene: TRBD2; CDR3 protein: CASRGLGAGEDEQYF; CDR3 DNA: TGTGCCAGCAGGGGCCTGGGAGCGGGGGAAGACGAGCAGTACTTC
clone size: -; V gene: TRBV9; J gene: TRBJ1-1; D gene: -; CDR3 protein: CASSVVMNTEAFF; CDR3 DNA: TGTGCCAGCAGCGTAGTTATGAACACTGAAGCTTTCTTT
clone size: once; V gene: TRBV5-4; J gene: TRBJ1-1; D gene: -; CDR3 protein: CASSLRGLVAEAFF; CDR3 DNA: TGTGCCAGCAGCTTGCGAGGGCTGGTCGCTGAAGCTTTCTTT
clone size: -; V gene: TRBV4-1; J gene: TRBJ2-3; D gene: -; CDR3 protein: CASSQDPRTDTQYF; CDR3 DNA: TGCGCCAGCAGCCAAGATCCGAGGACAGATACGCAGTATTTT
clone size: -; V gene: TRBV7-8; J gene: TRBJ2-4; D gene: TRBD1; CDR3 protein: CASSSLTGGKGNIQYF; CDR3 DNA: TGTGCCAGCAGCTCCCTGACAGGGGGCAAGGGTAACATTCAGTACTTC
clone size: -; V gene: TRBV19; J gene: TRBJ2-7; D gene: TRBD1; CDR3 protein: CASSSQGVDRGEGLTYEQYF; CDR3 DNA: TGTGCCAGTAGTTCCCAAGGTGTTGACAGGGGGGAAGGATTGACCTACGAGCAGTACTTC
clone size: -; V gene: TRBV19; J gene: TRBJ2-1; D gene: -; CDR3 protein: CASSIAGFSYNEQFF; CDR3 DNA: TGTGCCAGTAGTATAGCTGGGTTCTCCTACAATGAGCAGTTCTTC
clone size: -; V gene: TRBV7-9; J gene: TRBJ1-1; D gene: -; CDR3 protein: CASSPLVTEAFF; CDR3 DNA: TGTGCCAGCAGCCCCTTGGTCACTGAAGCTTTCTTT
clone size: once; V gene: TRBV18; J gene: TRBJ1-2; D gene: TRBD1; CDR3 protein: CASSLGQRHYGYTF; CDR3 DNA: TGTGCCAGCTCACTGGGACAGAGGCACTATGGCTACACCTTC
clone size: -; V gene: TRBV5-6; J gene: TRBJ2-3; D gene: -; CDR3 protein: CASSLQGFSTDTQYF; CDR3 DNA: TGTGCCAGCAGCTTGCAGGGATTTAGCACAGATACGCAGTATTTT
clone size: -; V gene: TRBV2; J gene: TRBJ2-1; D gene: TRBD1; CDR3 protein: CASGRDRGEYNEQFF; CDR3 DNA: TGTGCCAGCGGAAGGGACAGGGGAGAATACAATGAGCAGTTCTTC
clone size: -; V gene: TRBV5-4; J gene: TRBJ1-1; D gene: -; CDR3 protein: CASSLLRDGHMAFF; CDR3 DNA: TGTGCCAGCAGCTTGCTGAGGGACGGGCATATGGCTTTCTTT
clone size: -; V gene: TRBV7-6; J gene: TRBJ1-2; D gene: TRBD1; CDR3 protein: CASSLDETGGSGYTF; CDR3 DNA: TGTGCCAGCAGCTTAGATGAGACAGGGGGCTCTGGCTACACCTTC
clone size: once; V gene: TRBV13; J gene: TRBJ1-1; D gene: TRBD1; CDR3 protein: CASSLGSGTGIEAFF; CDR3 DNA: TGTGCCAGCAGCCTGGGCTCCGGGACAGGGATTGAAGCTTTCTTT
clone size: -; V gene: TRBV30; J gene: TRBJ1-1; D gene: -; CDR3 protein: CAWSVGNPSEAFF; CDR3 DNA: TGTGCCTGGAGTGTAGGGAACCCGAGTGAAGCTTTCTTT
clone size: -; V gene: TRBV5-5; J gene: TRBJ1-1; D gene: TRBD1; CDR3 protein: CASSFSGGQGAHTEAFF; CDR3 DNA: TGTGCCAGCAGCTTCAGTGGAGGACAGGGGGCGCACACTGAAGCTTTCTTT
clone size: -; V gene: TRBV5-1; J gene: TRBJ2-3; D gene: -; CDR3 protein: CASSLRGRATDTQYF; CDR3 DNA: TGCGCCAGCAGTTTAAGGGGTAGGGCCACAGATACGCAGTATTTT
clone size: -; V gene: TRBV7-3; J gene: TRBJ2-1; D gene: -; CDR3 protein: CASSPPGGEQFF; CDR3 DNA: TGTGCCAGCAGCCCCCCGGGCGGTGAGCAGTTCTTC
clone size: once; V gene: TRBV14; J gene: TRBJ1-1; D gene: -; CDR3 protein: CASSHRENTEAFF; CDR3 DNA: TGTGCCAGCAGCCACAGGGAGAACACTGAAGCTTTCTTT
clone size: -; V gene: TRBV6-1; J gene: TRBJ1-5; D gene: TRBD1; CDR3 protein: CASTTQGYSNQPQHF; CDR3 DNA: TGTGCCAGCACCACACAGGGGTATAGCAATCAGCCCCAGCATTTT
clone size: -; V gene: TRBV10-3; J gene: TRBJ2-7; D gene: TRBD1; CDR3 protein: CAISSGTGSYEQYF; CDR3 DNA: TGTGCCATCAGTTCCGGGACAGGGTCTTACGAGCAGTACTTC
clone size: -; V gene: TRBV4-1; J gene: TRBJ2-7; D gene: -; CDR3 protein: CASSLYAGRGNKSNYEQYF; CDR3 DNA: TGCGCCAGCAGCCTATATGCGGGGCGAGGGAACAAATCGAACTACGAGCAGTACTTC
clone size: -; V gene: TRBV2; J gene: TRBJ2-2; D gene: -; CDR3 protein: CASSDLRNTGELFF; CDR3 DNA: TGTGCCAGCAGTGACCTCCGAAACACCGGGGAGCTGTTTTTT
clone size: -; V gene: TRBV6-1; J gene: TRBJ1-6; D gene: -; CDR3 protein: CASSEAGKGSPLHF; CDR3 DNA: TGTGCCAGCAGTGAAGCGGGAAAGGGTTCACCCCTCCACTTT
clone size: -; V gene: TRBV11-2; J gene: TRBJ2-2; D gene: -; CDR3 protein: CASSPRRITGELFF; CDR3 DNA: TGTGCCAGCAGCCCTAGACGGATCACCGGGGAGCTGTTTTTT
clone size: -; V gene: TRBV11-2; J gene: TRBJ2-3; D gene: TRBD2; CDR3 protein: CASSLASGGSYF; CDR3 DNA: TGTGCCAGCAGCTTAGCCAGCGGGGGCTCTTATTTT
clone size: -; V gene: TRBV12-5; J gene: TRBJ2-5; D gene: TRBD1; CDR3 protein: CASGLLPGGRQGYPFSHPQYF; CDR3 DNA: TGTGCTAGTGGTTTGCTGCCTGGTGGGCGACAGGGTTATCCTTTTTCTCATCCCCAGTACTTC
clone size: -; V gene: TRBV10-3; J gene: TRBJ1-1; D gene: TRBD1; CDR3 protein: CAIRQGAREAFF; CDR3 DNA: TGTGCCATCAGACAGGGGGCGCGCGAAGCTTTCTTT
clone size: -; V gene: TRBV19; J gene: TRBJ1-4; D gene: TRBD1; CDR3 protein: CASSTRTGMEKLFF; CDR3 DNA: TGTGCCAGTAGTACTCGGACAGGGATGGAAAAACTGTTTTTT
clone size: -; V gene: TRBV10-3; J gene: TRBJ2-7; D gene: TRBD2; CDR3 protein: CAINKAGGVKYEQYF; CDR3 DNA: TGTGCCATCAATAAAGCGGGAGGGGTAAAGTACGAGCAGTACTTC
clone size: few; V gene: TRBV6-5; J gene: TRBJ2-5; D gene: TRBD1; CDR3 protein: CASSYSVTGGETQYF; CDR3 DNA: TGTGCCAGCAGTTACTCGGTCACAGGGGGGGAGACCCAGTACTTC
clone size: once; V gene: TRBV5-1; J gene: TRBJ2-5; D gene: TRBD1; CDR3 protein: CASSLDRAQETQYF; CDR3 DNA: TGCGCCAGCAGCCTCGACAGGGCTCAAGAGACCCAGTACTTC
clone size: -; V gene: TRBV29-1; J gene: TRBJ1-1; D gene: -; CDR3 protein: CSVEFRASTEAFF; CDR3 DNA: TGCAGCGTTGAGTTCAGGGCCAGCACTGAAGCTTTCTTT
clone size: -; V gene: TRBV2; J gene: TRBJ2-3; D gene: TRBD2; CDR3 protein: CASKGSLGGLAGGARRTDTQYF; CDR3 DNA: TGTGCCAGCAAGGGATCCCTAGGGGGACTAGCGGGGGGCGCCAGGCGCACAGATACGCAGTATTTT
clone size: few; V gene: TRBV11-2; J gene: TRBJ2-5; D gene: -; CDR3 protein: CASSLDIRGEETQYF; CDR3 DNA: TGTGCCAGCAGCTTAGATATCAGGGGAGAAGAGACCCAGTACTTC
clone size: -; V gene: TRBV5-6; J gene: TRBJ1-4; D gene: -; CDR3 protein: CASSLAGGAGEKLFF; CDR3 DNA: TGTGCCAGCAGCTTGGCGGGAGGGGCGGGTGAAAAACTGTTTTTT
clone size: once; V gene: TRBV6-5; J gene: TRBJ2-3; D gene: -; CDR3 protein: CASNGALTQYF; CDR3 DNA: TGTGCCAGCAACGGGGCCCTAACCCAGTATTTT
clone size: -; V gene: TRBV9; J gene: TRBJ2-2; D gene: -; CDR3 protein: CASSVGPNSSGELFF; CDR3 DNA: TGTGCCAGCAGCGTAGGGCCTAACAGCAGCGGGGAGCTGTTTTTT